This entry is about one TCR beta chain. Its specificity is unknown. This entry belongs to a study of T-cell memory formation after mild COVID-19. Study summary: Clusters were largely donor specific. The study, taken as a whole, reports: Researchers report contracting CD4+ clones mostly in CM and EM, with CD8+ clones in EMRA. A balance of CD4 and CD8 characterized clones contracting day 15 to 85, whereas later expanders leaned CD4+.

CDR3 length equals 16 residues. Germline-derived CDR1 and CDR2 are LGHNA and YSLEER. Trimming cost V 3 bases and J 0 bases, with 12 bases left between them. One entry per CDR3 protein results from TCRdb running MiXCR on the 5' RACE reads. This sample has about 390,000 distinct CDR3 sequences, with about 17% found just once. J is TRBJ1-5 and V is TRBV4-3; tentative D call: TRBD1 (6 bases). The sequence was obtained from a man aged 18 to 29 who had mild COVID-19 (a few samples of this study predate the infection). Cell type and time point are not known. The sample consisted of PBMCs or a T cell subset sorted from them (not recorded which). For the CDR3, the DNA is TGCGCCAGCAGCCACGATACAGGGAATAGCAATCAGCCCCAGCATTTT. Residues: CASSHDTGNSNQPQHF.